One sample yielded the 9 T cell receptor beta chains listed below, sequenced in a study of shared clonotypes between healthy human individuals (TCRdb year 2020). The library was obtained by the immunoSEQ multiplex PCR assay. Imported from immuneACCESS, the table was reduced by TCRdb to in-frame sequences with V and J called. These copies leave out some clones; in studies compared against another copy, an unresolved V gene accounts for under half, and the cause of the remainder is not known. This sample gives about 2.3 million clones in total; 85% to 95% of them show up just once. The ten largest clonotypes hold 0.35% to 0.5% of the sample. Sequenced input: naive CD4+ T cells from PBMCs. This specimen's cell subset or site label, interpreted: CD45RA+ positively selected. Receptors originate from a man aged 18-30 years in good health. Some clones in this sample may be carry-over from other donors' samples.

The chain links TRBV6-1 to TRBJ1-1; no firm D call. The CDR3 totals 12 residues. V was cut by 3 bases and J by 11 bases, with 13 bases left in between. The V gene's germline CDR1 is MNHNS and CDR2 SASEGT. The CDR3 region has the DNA TGTGCCAGCAGTGATCCTCTGCCCGTGGCTTTCTTT. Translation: CASSDPLPVAFF.

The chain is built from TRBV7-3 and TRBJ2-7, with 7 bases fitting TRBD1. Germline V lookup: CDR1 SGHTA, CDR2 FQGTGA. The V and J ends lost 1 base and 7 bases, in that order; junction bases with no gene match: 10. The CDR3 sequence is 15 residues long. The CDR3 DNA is TGTGCCAGCAGCTTAAGGGGACAGACCCGGGGAGAGCAGTACTTC. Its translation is CASSLRGQTRGEQYF.

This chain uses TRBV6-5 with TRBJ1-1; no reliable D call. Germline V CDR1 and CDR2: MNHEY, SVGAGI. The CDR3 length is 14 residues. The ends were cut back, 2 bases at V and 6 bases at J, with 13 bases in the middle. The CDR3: CASSYEAWSPEAFF. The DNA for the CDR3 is TGTGCCAGCAGTTACGAGGCGTGGAGCCCTGAAGCTTTCTTT.

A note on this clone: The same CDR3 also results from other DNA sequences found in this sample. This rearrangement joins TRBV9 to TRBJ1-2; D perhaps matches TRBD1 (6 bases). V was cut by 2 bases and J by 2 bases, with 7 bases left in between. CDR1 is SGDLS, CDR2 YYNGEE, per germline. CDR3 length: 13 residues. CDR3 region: CASSVTGNYGYTF. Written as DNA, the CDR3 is TGTGCCAGCAGCGTCACAGGGAACTATGGCTACACCTTC.

CDR3 DNA: TGTGCCAGCAGTCGGACCGGGAGTGAAAAACTGTTTTTT. Translated: CASSRTGSEKLFF. This chain connects TRBV25-1 to TRBJ1-4; D gene unclear. CDR3 length: 13 amino acids. The germline gives CDR1 MGHDK, CDR2 SYGVNS. V lost 5 bases and J 7 bases, leaving 11 bases between the germline ends. The full variable domain, in which reference TRBV25-1 and TRBJ1-4 provide the parts outside the CDR3, is EADIYQTPRYLVIGTGKKITLECSQTMGHDKMYWYQQDPGMELHLIHYSYGVNSTEKGDLSSESTVSRIRTEHFPLTLESARPSHTSQYLCASSRTGSEKLFFGSGTQLSVL.

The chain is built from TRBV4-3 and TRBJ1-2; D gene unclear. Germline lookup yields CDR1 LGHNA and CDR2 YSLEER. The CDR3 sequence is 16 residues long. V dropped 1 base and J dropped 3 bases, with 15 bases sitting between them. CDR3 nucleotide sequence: TGCGCCAGCAGCCAAGCCCACGGGCTATCCCACTATGGCTACACCTTC. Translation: CASSQAHGLSHYGYTF.

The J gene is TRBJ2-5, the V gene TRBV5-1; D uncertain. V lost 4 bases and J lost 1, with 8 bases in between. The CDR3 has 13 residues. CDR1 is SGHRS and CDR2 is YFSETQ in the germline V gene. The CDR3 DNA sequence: TGCGCCAGCAGCCCAACCCTCCAAGAGACCCAGTACTTC. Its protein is CASSPTLQETQYF.

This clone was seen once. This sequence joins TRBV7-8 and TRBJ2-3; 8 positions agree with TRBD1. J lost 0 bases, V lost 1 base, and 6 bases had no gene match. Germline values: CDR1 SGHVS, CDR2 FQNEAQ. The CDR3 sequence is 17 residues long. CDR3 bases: TGTGCCAGCAGCTTAGTACCGACAGGGGTGAGCACAGATACGCAGTATTTT. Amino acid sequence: CASSLVPTGVSTDTQYF.

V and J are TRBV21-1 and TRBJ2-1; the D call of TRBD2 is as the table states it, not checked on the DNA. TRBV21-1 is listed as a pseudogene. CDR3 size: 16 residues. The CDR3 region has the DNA TGTGCCAGCACCCTTTGGTTGGGAGTTGGCTACAATGAGCAGTTCTTC. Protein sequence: CASTLWLGVGYNEQFF.